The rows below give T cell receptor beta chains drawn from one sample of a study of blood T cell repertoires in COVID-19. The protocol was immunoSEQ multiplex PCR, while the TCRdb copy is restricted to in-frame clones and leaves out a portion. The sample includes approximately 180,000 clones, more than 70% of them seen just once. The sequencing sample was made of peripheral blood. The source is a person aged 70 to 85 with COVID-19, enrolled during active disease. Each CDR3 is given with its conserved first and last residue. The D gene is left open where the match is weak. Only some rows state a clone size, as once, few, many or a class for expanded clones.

TGTGCCATCAGTGAGTCTGGCGGCAGGGGTGTTGAAGCTTTCTTT	CAISESGGRGVEAFF	NA	TRBV10-3	TRBJ1-1	NA
TGTGCCAGCAGTTTAGGGGACAGACAGGGGACTTTGGGTTCACCCCTCCACTTT	CASSLGDRQGTLGSPLHF	TRBD1	TRBV27	TRBJ1-6	NA
TGTGCCAGCAGTTATGGGCCAGACCCCTTCTACGAGCAGTACTTC	CASSYGPDPFYEQYF	NA	TRBV6-5	TRBJ2-7	NA
TGCGCCAGCAGCCAAGAGGTCGGGGAGGAGACCCAGTACTTC	CASSQEVGEETQYF	NA	TRBV4-3	TRBJ2-5	NA
TGTGCCAGCAGTGACGCGCTAGATACGCAGTATTTT	CASSDALDTQYF	NA	TRBV6-4	TRBJ2-3	few
TGTGCCAGCAGCCAAGCACTAGCGGATTACGAGCAGTACTTC	CASSQALADYEQYF	TRBD2	TRBV28	TRBJ2-7	NA
TGCGCCAGCACCCCGGCTACCGGAGCGCCTAGGTCCGAGAGGTACAATGAGCAGTTCTTC	CASTPATGAPRSERYNEQFF	NA	TRBV5-1	TRBJ2-1	NA
TGTGCCAGCCGAGGGAGGAGAAACACAGATACGCAGTATTTT	CASRGRRNTDTQYF	NA	TRBV18	TRBJ2-3	NA
TGTGCCAGCAGTTCCTACAGGGGTGGCTACACCTTC	CASSSYRGGYTF	TRBD1	TRBV6-5	TRBJ1-2	NA
TGTGCCAGCAGTACACAGGGGGCTAATACGCAGTATTTT	CASSTQGANTQYF	TRBD1	TRBV13	TRBJ2-3	NA
TGTGCCAGCAGCCAAGATTGGAGAGGCACTGAAGCTTTCTTT	CASSQDWRGTEAFF	NA	TRBV14	TRBJ1-1	NA
TGTGCCAGTAGTACCGACAGGGCGCTCGAGCAGTACTTC	CASSTDRALEQYF	TRBD1	TRBV19	TRBJ2-7	few
TGTGCCATCAGGGAGCAGGGTGATTGGGTCAATGAGCAGTTCTTC	CAIREQGDWVNEQFF	NA	TRBV10-3	TRBJ2-1	NA
TGTGCCAGCAGGGCGGGGTTCGAGACCCAGTACTTC	CASRAGFETQYF	NA	TRBV28	TRBJ2-5	NA
TGCGCCAGCAGCTCAGGACTATTACCTAGCACAGATACGCAGTATTTT	CASSSGLLPSTDTQYF	NA	TRBV5-1	TRBJ2-3	NA
TGTGCCATCAATCGGGCCGGGAGCTACAATGAGCAGTTCTTC	CAINRAGSYNEQFF	NA	TRBV10-3	TRBJ2-1	NA
TGTGCCAGCAGGCCCGACAGGACCTACTCGAGCTACACCTTC	CASRPDRTYSSYTF	NA	TRBV2	TRBJ1-2	NA
TGCAGTGCTAGTAAAACGGCGGTAAGCACAGATACGCAGTATTTT	CSASKTAVSTDTQYF	NA	TRBV20-1	TRBJ2-3	NA
TGTGCCAGTCTACAGGGACAGAGCTCCTACGAGCAGTACTTC	CASLQGQSSYEQYF	TRBD1	TRBV7-6	TRBJ2-7	NA
TGTGCCAGCAGTGAATTAACAGATTCTGAGACCCAGTACTTC	CASSELTDSETQYF	NA	TRBV6-1	TRBJ2-5	NA
TGCGCCAGCAGCTCTGCTATGGGGAGGGGCAATGAGCAGTTCTTC	CASSSAMGRGNEQFF	TRBD2	TRBV5-1	TRBJ2-1	NA
TGTGCCAGCAGCTTGACGATAGCGGGGTTGGACACCGGGGAGCTGTTTTTT	CASSLTIAGLDTGELFF	TRBD2	TRBV5-4	TRBJ2-2	NA
TGTGCCAGCAGCTCGGGACAACTCACAGATACGCAGTATTTT	CASSSGQLTDTQYF	NA	TRBV11-1	TRBJ2-3	NA
TGTGCCAGCAGCCTTTCGGGGGGAACCGAGACCCAGTACTTC	CASSLSGGTETQYF	TRBD2	TRBV5-6	TRBJ2-5	NA
TGTGCCAGCAGCTTCGGGGGGGAGACCCAGTACTTC	CASSFGGETQYF	TRBD2	TRBV11-2	TRBJ2-5	NA
TGTGCCAGCAGTTCCGGACTGGGGAGGGGGGGTCAGCCCCAGCATTTT	CASSSGLGRGGQPQHF	NA	TRBV6-6	TRBJ1-5	NA
TGTGCCAGCAGTTTCACCAGCGGGGGGGCAGGAGAGACCCAGTACTTC	CASSFTSGGAGETQYF	TRBD2	TRBV28	TRBJ2-5	once
TGTGCCAGCAGTTCAACAGGGTCGGCTGAAGCTTTCTTT	CASSSTGSAEAFF	NA	TRBV7-8	TRBJ1-1	NA
TGTGCCAGCAGCCTCCGCTCCTACGAGCAGTACTTC	CASSLRSYEQYF	NA	TRBV3-1/TRBV3-2	TRBJ2-7	NA
TGTGCCAGTAGTACCGACAGGGCAACAAATGAAAAACTGTTTTTT	CASSTDRATNEKLFF	TRBD1	TRBV19	TRBJ1-4	NA
TGTGCCAGCAAAGAAAACTCAAGACTCTATGGCTACACCTTC	CASKENSRLYGYTF	NA	TRBV28	TRBJ1-2	NA
TGTGCCAGCACCCCGGGACTAGCGGGAGTAAATGAGCAGTTCTTC	CASTPGLAGVNEQFF	TRBD2	TRBV2	TRBJ2-1	NA